This is a list of T cell receptor beta chains from one sample in a study of read filtering for tumor transcriptome and immune sequencing. TCRdb re-called the reads with MiXCR, one entry per CDR3 protein. The repertoire holds about 130,000 distinct CDR3 sequences, roughly 13% seen once, with 9.5% to 11% in the top ten. The specimen was a population of CD138-negative cells sorted from bone marrow. The receptors shown here come from a donor over 35 with multiple myeloma. Each CDR3 is given without its conserved first and last residue. Each record gives: J gene, clone size, V gene, CDR3 protein. The size of a clone is reported for some rows only, either as once, few or many, or as a class for expanded clones.

J gene: TRBJ2-1; clone size: few; V gene: TRBV6-2/TRBV6-3; CDR3 protein: ASSPATGIYEQF
J gene: TRBJ2-5; clone size: many; V gene: TRBV24-1; CDR3 protein: ATSDSHQETQY
J gene: TRBJ2-5; clone size: many; V gene: TRBV20-1; CDR3 protein: SARVTLQETQY
J gene: TRBJ1-1; clone size: many; V gene: TRBV6-5; CDR3 protein: ASSYSHAGGANTEAF
J gene: TRBJ2-5; clone size: few; V gene: TRBV7-2; CDR3 protein: ASSLVGAQQETQY
J gene: TRBJ1-1; clone size: few; V gene: TRBV18; CDR3 protein: ASSPGQGVTEAF
J gene: TRBJ2-5; clone size: .; V gene: TRBV18; CDR3 protein: ASVPVAGSETQY
J gene: TRBJ2-7; clone size: .; V gene: TRBV6-5; CDR3 protein: ASSPGLSYEQY
J gene: TRBJ1-4; clone size: many; V gene: TRBV12-3/TRBV12-4; CDR3 protein: ASQSTNGFREKLF
J gene: TRBJ2-5; clone size: many; V gene: TRBV6-5; CDR3 protein: ASSSPTETQY
J gene: TRBJ1-1; clone size: few; V gene: TRBV5-4; CDR3 protein: ASSLRGAQAF
J gene: TRBJ2-1; clone size: many; V gene: TRBV5-1; CDR3 protein: ASSPGQGWGEVNEQF
J gene: TRBJ2-1; clone size: many; V gene: TRBV2; CDR3 protein: ASSVEASGSKEQF
J gene: TRBJ2-5; clone size: .; V gene: TRBV7-9; CDR3 protein: ASSGQGQETQY
J gene: TRBJ2-7; clone size: many; V gene: TRBV7-8; CDR3 protein: ASSLVEPQSSYEQY
J gene: TRBJ1-1; clone size: .; V gene: TRBV6-6; CDR3 protein: ASSYSTGPPSMNTEAF
J gene: TRBJ2-1; clone size: many; V gene: TRBV7-9; CDR3 protein: ASSLPRTRLF
J gene: TRBJ2-2; clone size: many; V gene: TRBV9; CDR3 protein: ASSGGGFAGELF
J gene: TRBJ1-1; clone size: many; V gene: TRBV20-1; CDR3 protein: SADGGRGQGVNWNTEAF
J gene: TRBJ1-2; clone size: many; V gene: TRBV6-1; CDR3 protein: ASTLTDNYGYT
J gene: TRBJ2-1; clone size: .; V gene: TRBV20-1; CDR3 protein: GAPTSGGACNEQF
J gene: TRBJ2-7; clone size: many; V gene: TRBV15; CDR3 protein: ATSRDTEYEQY
J gene: TRBJ2-1; clone size: many; V gene: TRBV28; CDR3 protein: ASSLKGAGASGYNEQF
J gene: TRBJ2-1; clone size: many; V gene: TRBV20-1; CDR3 protein: SAPASSYNEQF
J gene: TRBJ2-1; clone size: .; V gene: TRBV7-2; CDR3 protein: ASSIGTSWYNEQF
J gene: TRBJ2-3; clone size: many; V gene: TRBV5-1; CDR3 protein: ASSLGLAERTDTQY
J gene: TRBJ2-1; clone size: many; V gene: TRBV10-2; CDR3 protein: ASSEGDYNNEQF
J gene: TRBJ1-1; clone size: many; V gene: TRBV10-2; CDR3 protein: ASTGGVEAF
J gene: TRBJ2-3; clone size: many; V gene: TRBV29-1; CDR3 protein: SVEGIADTQY
J gene: TRBJ2-2; clone size: many; V gene: TRBV7-9; CDR3 protein: ASPPGASENTGELF
J gene: TRBJ2-5; clone size: .; V gene: TRBV5-1; CDR3 protein: ASSLAGTASIETQY
J gene: TRBJ2-5; clone size: many; V gene: TRBV20-1; CDR3 protein: SAARGAGETQY
J gene: TRBJ2-1; clone size: many; V gene: TRBV29-1; CDR3 protein: SAVRLAGVYNEQF
J gene: TRBJ2-2; clone size: .; V gene: TRBV12-3/TRBV12-4; CDR3 protein: ASSYRLGGRGSTGELF
J gene: TRBJ2-1; clone size: many; V gene: TRBV6-2/TRBV6-3; CDR3 protein: ASSYGDRVVEKQF
J gene: TRBJ1-1; clone size: many; V gene: TRBV7-2; CDR3 protein: ASSSGGPGTEAF
J gene: TRBJ2-7; clone size: many; V gene: TRBV12-3/TRBV12-4; CDR3 protein: ASRAGTDGPYEQY
J gene: TRBJ2-3; clone size: many; V gene: TRBV5-1; CDR3 protein: ASSPGTRSTDTQY
J gene: TRBJ2-5; clone size: few; V gene: TRBV9; CDR3 protein: ASSLEGAPRQETQY
J gene: TRBJ2-3; clone size: few; V gene: TRBV5-1; CDR3 protein: ASSIPLTGSTGDTQY
J gene: TRBJ2-3; clone size: .; V gene: TRBV7-8; CDR3 protein: ASSLGSGGGTDTQY
J gene: TRBJ1-3; clone size: .; V gene: TRBV5-1; CDR3 protein: ASRTAGGSGNTIY
J gene: TRBJ1-6; clone size: many; V gene: TRBV11-1; CDR3 protein: ASSPGRVESPLH
J gene: TRBJ2-7; clone size: .; V gene: TRBV19; CDR3 protein: ASSNAGWYEQY
J gene: TRBJ2-2; clone size: .; V gene: TRBV12-3/TRBV12-4; CDR3 protein: ASSLSGVPGEPF
J gene: TRBJ2-7; clone size: many; V gene: TRBV6-5; CDR3 protein: ASSYSTGNAYEQY
J gene: TRBJ1-5; clone size: .; V gene: TRBV30; CDR3 protein: ACRTDLSNQPQH
J gene: TRBJ2-3; clone size: .; V gene: TRBV5-1; CDR3 protein: SSSRDFTDTQY
J gene: TRBJ2-5; clone size: .; V gene: TRBV5-1; CDR3 protein: ASSLGAGYQETQY
J gene: TRBJ2-1; clone size: many; V gene: TRBV19; CDR3 protein: ASSIAYGTSSYNEQF
J gene: TRBJ2-3; clone size: many; V gene: TRBV20-1; CDR3 protein: SAGGAFETDTQY
J gene: TRBJ2-2; clone size: many; V gene: TRBV20-1; CDR3 protein: SAPDLAGAGELF